One TCR beta chain is described in this entry. The clone's antigen remains unknown. No per-base quality is available; no much larger clone lies one base away. The sample comes from a study of cytomegalovirus exposure and HLA in healthy donors (dated by TCRdb to 2015 to 2018). About the full investigation: According to an earlier analysis of a few hundred of the donors, about 179 million T cells yielded some 120 million unique TCR beta sequences and around 300 Gb of sequence data. A later analysis re-examined previously published TCR beta repertoires from more than 550 donors and added high-resolution HLA genotyping to investigate patterns of TCR occurrence. An early release that covered around 590 HLA-typed donors contained about 290 gigabases of sequencing data and some 87 million unique TCR sequences. Along with the roughly 700-subject first cohort, a separate validation cohort of over a hundred different subjects was used. In a later genetic analysis, genome-wide SNP genotypes for about three fifths of the roughly 670 donors were used, and that subset was treated as a discovery cohort. All discovery cohort repertoires had been generated using a single sequencing platform. The study used immunosequencing to profile the T cell repertoires of some 600 subjects and linked those repertoires to cytomegalovirus serostatus. In the later analysis, no new phenotypic data were used to find candidate immune exposures; instead, reliance was placed on TCR beta sequences and their occurrence across donors. Typing coverage varied by locus: about 620-630 donors for A, B, C, DRB1 and DQB1; some 520 for DQA1; more than 600 for DPA1; roughly 450 for DPB1. The study aimed to test whether signatures of past pathogen exposure could be identified by cataloging public T cell receptors. A handful of DR-DQ haplotypes were handled as single units for association and clustering because linkage in the cohort was strong. To predict cytomegalovirus infection status, the study combined high-throughput TCR immunosequencing, statistical association of individual TCRs with disease status, and machine learning. An earlier analysis of around 540 of the donors applied high-throughput TCR beta sequencing to assess whether each TCR beta V gene segment acted as functional or pseudogenic. Of the roughly 400 genotyped donors, approximately 80% were placed in the genetic ancestry cluster associated with self-reported Caucasian donors. Donor age, sex, ethnicity and CMV serostatus were compiled alongside the repertoire data. Among about 390 genotyped donors of the cohort, an average of about 240,000 unique TCR beta nucleotide sequences were sequenced per donor, approximately 20% of them non-productive. Class I and class II HLA loci were covered by the typing at four-digit resolution.

Receptor amplification or capture employed the immunoSEQ multiplex PCR assay. A mixture of 60 forward primers for TCR Vbeta segments and 13 reverse primers for TCR Jbeta segments was used in the multiplex PCR. The CDR3 region of rearranged TCR beta genes was amplified from genomic DNA with a multiplex PCR assay. Amplified TCR beta libraries were sequenced as 87-base-pair reads on the Illumina HiSeq System. As for the authors' bioinformatics: Across the 640 or so repertoires, a later analysis counted tens of millions of unique TCR beta chains, approximately 10 million of which were shared by at least two donors. Raw reads were error-corrected and collapsed into unique sequences with a nearest-neighbor algorithm that merged closely related sequences to remove PCR and sequencing errors. CDR3 sequences were aligned to IMGT reference sequences to assign V, D and J gene segments. Each retained sequence needed at least a six-nucleotide match to both a V gene segment and a J gene segment. A rearrangement counted as productive if the CDR3 had no stop codons and remained in frame with V and J, and every other rearrangement counted as non-productive. Following IMGT convention, CDR3 was defined as the stretch from the second conserved V-encoded cysteine up to the conserved J-encoded phenylalanine. The earlier analysis of some 540 of the donors excluded any sequence lacking an unambiguous match to a single V gene segment. In an earlier analysis of approximately 590 of the donors, V segments were called functional above 56.7% productive rearrangements and were called segregating when the between-donor standard deviation exceeded 5%. To diagnose cytomegalovirus status from the catalog of TCR beta chain sequences, a statistical classification framework was built. In a later analysis, V and J genes were assigned by comparing TCR nucleotide sequences against IMGT/GENE-DB human TR gene sequences. In a later analysis, CDR3 sequences and most-parsimonious VDJ recombination scenarios were assigned using the TCRdist pipeline. A later analysis defined each TCR beta chain by its CDR3 amino acid sequence plus V-gene family, and excluded reads lacking a unique V-gene family. A later analysis removed over 500 highly shared, low-generation-probability nucleotide sequences to deal with suspected cross-contamination and a sequencing artifact. In a later analysis, a clonal expansion index was calculated for each public chain from normalized within-repertoire ranks of inferred template counts. In a later analysis, generation probabilities were computed with a VDJ recombination model fitted to out-of-frame rearrangements, and the resulting probabilities were checked against IGoR. In a later analysis, TCR-TCR, TCR-HLA and TCR-CMV co-occurrence was scored with hypergeometric tests, and a repertoire-size bias correction was applied to TCR pairs. False discovery rates were estimated in a later analysis by permuting HLA or CMV assignments 20 times. In a later analysis, co-occurring TCRs were grouped with DBSCAN, and TCRdist sequence similarity was added when clustering was performed within HLA-allele-positive subsets. Repertoires with fewer than 30,000 or more than 120,000 public chains were left out of co-occurrence clustering, as were five repertoires with anomalous nucleotide sharing. TCRdb provides this immuneACCESS table in a form limited to in-frame rearrangements. Some clones are lacking; in checked studies, under half of them reflect an unresolved V gene, and why the rest are absent is not known. The V and J calls and clone size are taken from that table; D and trimming were inferred from the DNA. The sample has 160,000 or so clones on record, 60% to 85% of them singletons. Together, the top ten hold 3.7% of the sample.

Paper-wide results and their limitations: A later analysis found that TCR association rates varied across HLA loci, with DRB1 alleles showing the most associated TCRs and HLA-C alleles the fewest. Most TCR sequences were observed very rarely across donors, whereas some public TCRs were present in many individuals. The only immune exposure information available for the cohort was CMV serostatus. The classifier was reported to diagnose cytomegalovirus status with high specificity and sensitivity in both the original and validation cohorts. An association between a missense DCLRE1C variant and V-gene and J-gene trimming of TCR beta chains was found in a later genetic analysis and replicated in an independent cohort. The study gave a list of 150 to 200 TCR beta chains associated with cytomegalovirus. Only TCR beta chains were sequenced in this cohort, and the absence of alpha or paired-chain data limited detectable features. The authors suggested that the approach could potentially be extended to other disease states and immunological phenotypes. In a later analysis, HLA-associated TCR beta chains showed more clonal expansion and lower generation probabilities than non-associated chains that were equally common. Some IMGT-functional V segments, including TRBV6-2 and TRBV6-3, could not be distinguished by the 87-base-pair reads and were therefore excluded. Most CMV-associated TCR beta chains appeared to be HLA-restricted in a later analysis, and the HLA associations seemed to be driven largely by CMV exposure. Specific HLA alleles were associated with 15,000 to 20,000 TCR beta sequences at a false discovery rate of 0.05 in a later analysis. A further reported finding was that TCR beta sequences accurately predicted the HLA-A and HLA-B alleles for most subjects in the first cohort. When HLA alleles, especially DR and DQ, strongly co-occurred, TCR associations were difficult to assign to individual alleles. In an earlier analysis of a few hundred of the donors, most TCR beta V segments were observed in productive rearrangements about 90% or about 30% of the time, broadly matching IMGT annotations. The presence/absence analyses assumed that sequencing depth was roughly uniform across donors, and that assumption may not be true. Linkage disequilibrium might explain the correlated functional status among segregating V segments, but an unknown experimental factor could not be ruled out. A later analysis reported that several top co-occurrence clusters appeared linked to parvovirus B19, influenza, CMV and Epstein-Barr virus. Because counts were too low, more than 15 rarely observed V segments, including chromosome 9 orphons, were left out of the earlier analysis of approximately 500 of the donors. In vitro tests confirmed that a few of the cytomegalovirus-associated TCR beta chains recognize cytomegalovirus antigens. A cluster of highly shared sequence variants was judged likely to be a technical artifact of the sequencing pipeline. Because HLA typing was unavailable for some donors at each locus, only the typed subset was used in association tests. In a later genetic analysis, fewer N-insertions in productive TCRs were reported among donors in an Asian-associated ancestry cluster than the 666-donor mean.

V lost 5 bases and J lost 2 bases; the stretch between them is 13 bases long. For CDR1 and CDR2, the germline V gene (reference sequence) lists SGHKS and YYEKEE. The CDR3 holds 14 amino acids from the cysteine to the phenylalanine. Just the 42-base CDR3 DNA is kept, in frame starting at base 1. The cohort was made up of 650 to 700 healthy bone marrow donors. All cohort members were sampled while nominally healthy, although unrecorded immune exposures were likely present. The donor tested CMV seropositive, placing the donor among the approximately 310 seropositive members of the cohort. Every donor gave a peripheral blood sample, and the peripheral blood mononuclear cells from that sample were used for TCR beta sequencing. Genomic DNA extraction from the blood cell samples was performed with the Qiagen DNeasy Blood Extraction Kit.

Recombination connected TRBV5-5 to TRBJ1-1; too little of a D gene remains to name it. This clonotype originated in a man aged 25 to 40 in good health and CMV-seropositive. The sequencing input was PBMCs. The nucleotide sequence is TGTGCCAGCAGACCCGCGTGGTCCAACACTGAAGCTTTCTTT. It codes for CASRPAWSNTEAFF.